These 20 T cell receptor beta chains were sequenced from one sample in a study of regulatory T cells in long-lasting Graves disease. The time point is: newly diagnosed GD, antithyroid drugs for less than 3 months. RNA extracted from PBMCs served as the sequencing template. Arm-PCR of CDR3 regions and iRepertoire HTBI primers were used to build TCR beta libraries. TCRdb recomputed calls from the multiplex PCR reads with MiXCR, one row per CDR3 protein. The table shows roughly 610,000 distinct CDR3 sequences, with roughly 15% occurring only once. The data were also submitted as part of a second study, on T cells in Graves' hyperthyroidism and ophthalmopathy.

The sequencing here drew on peripheral blood mononuclear cells (PBMCs), taken at new diagnosis, from a patient treated with antithyroid drugs. Every receptor here comes from a man younger than 35 with Graves disease.

This clonotype was detected ten times or more. The chain uses TRBV7-9 and TRBJ1-2; no definite D call. The CDR3 is made up of 15 amino acids. Trimming took off 5 bases at V and 0 bases at J, with 13 bases between the two ends. Germline CDR1 and CDR2: SEHNR and FQNEAQ (reference sequence). As DNA, the CDR3 is TGTGCCAGCAGCCCACTGGGCGGTCCTAACTATGGCTACACCTTC. It is translated as CASSPLGGPNYGYTF.

The rearrangement links TRBV5-1 to TRBJ1-2; maybe TRBD1 (6 bases). In germline, CDR1 is SGHRS, CDR2 YFSETQ. The CDR3 has 15 residues. V lost 0 bases and J 2 bases, leaving 11 bases between the germline ends. CDR3 DNA sequence: TGCGCCAGCAGCTTGGAACTACAGGGAAACTATGGCTACACCTTC. Translating it yields CASSLELQGNYGYTF.

This clonotype was counted a few times. This CDR3 reads CASSHPRRKIETQYF. Written as DNA, the CDR3 is TGTGCCAGCAGCCATCCCCGTCGAAAGATAGAGACCCAGTACTTC. The gene calls are TRBV3-1 and TRBJ2-5; D gene unclear. The CDR3 covers 15 residues. Germline V lookup: CDR1 LGHDT, CDR2 YNNKEL (reference sequence). Trimming pared 3 bases from V and 4 bases from J, leaving 15 bases between.

Regarding this clonotype: Germline is not matched at one junction end, which may reflect a read error. The chain links TRBV9 to TRBJ2-1; 8 nucleotides line up with TRBD2. The CDR3 totals 16 residues. Per the germline V gene, CDR1 is SGDLS and CDR2 is YYNGEE. CDR3 nucleotides: TGTGCCAGCAGCGTAGTGAGCGGGAGCTCCTACAATGAGCGGTTCTTC. Translated, it gives CASSVVSGSSYNERFF.

There are many counts of this clonotype. J is TRBJ1-1 and V is TRBV12-3 or TRBV12-4; D might be TRBD1 (5 bases). Trimming removed 5 bases from V and 1 base from J, with 14 bases in between. CDR3 length: 15 residues. The CDR3 is CASSPGGGENTEAFF. The CDR3 nucleotides read TGTGCCAGCAGTCCTGGGGGGGGGGAGAACACTGAAGCTTTCTTT.

This clonotype occurred many times. The genes are TRBV12-3 or TRBV12-4 and TRBJ2-2, with D hard to call. Trimming pared 8 bases from V and 4 bases from J, leaving 2 bases between. The CDR3 runs to 10 residues. CDR3 sequence: CASGTGELFF. The CDR3 DNA follows: TGTGCCAGCGGCACCGGGGAGCTGTTTTTT.

This sequence joins TRBV27 and TRBJ2-7, with D tentatively TRBD2 (5 bases). In germline, CDR1 is MNHEY, CDR2 SMNVEV (reference sequence). Trimming removed 5 bases from V and 8 bases from J, with 19 bases in between. The CDR3 contains 14 residues. The CDR3, as DNA: TGTGCCAGCAGTCAAGAGGGATACCGCGGCCAGCAGTACTTC. This sequence encodes CASSQEGYRGQQYF.

This clonotype was recorded at least ten times. V and J are TRBV3-1 and TRBJ1-1; D is possibly TRBD1 (6 bases). With 4 bases removed from V and 5 bases from J, the gap between germline ends came to 11 bases. The CDR3 contains 13 residues. Germline V lookup: CDR1 LGHDT, CDR2 YNNKEL (reference sequence). CDR3 sequence reads: CASSRQQGTEAFF. For the CDR3, the DNA is TGTGCCAGCAGCCGTCAACAGGGAACTGAAGCTTTCTTT.

This clonotype was detected many times. The chain uses TRBV12-3 or TRBV12-4 and TRBJ2-1, with 15 bases lining up with TRBD2. V trimming: 5 bases; J trimming: 3 bases; junction bases outside the gene matches: 5. This CDR3 comprises 17 residues. CDR3 sequence (DNA): TGTGCCAGCAGTCAACGGACTAGCGGGAGGGTCTACAATGAGCAGTTCTTC. Translated, it gives CASSQRTSGRVYNEQFF.

In its sample, this clonotype was seen a few times. This sequence joins TRBV7-9 and TRBJ2-1, with D perhaps matching TRBD1 (5 bases). The CDR3 runs 16 residues. Germline V gene data show CDR1 as SEHNR and CDR2 as FQNEAQ (reference sequence). V was trimmed by 4 bases and J by 6 bases, leaving 19 bases between them. The CDR3 here is CASSSRGPSRLNEQFF. CDR3 coding DNA: TGTGCCAGCAGCTCTAGGGGCCCTTCCCGCCTCAATGAGCAGTTCTTC.

This clonotype was observed at least ten times. The chain carries TRBV6-4 and TRBJ1-2, with 10 positions matching TRBD1. V lost 0 bases, J lost 8 bases, and 0 bases stayed unmatched. Germline CDR1 and CDR2: MRHNA and SNTAGT. This CDR3 is built from 13 residues. The CDR3 here is CASSDSTGGGYTF. As DNA, the CDR3 is TGTGCCAGCAGTGACTCGACAGGGGGCGGCTACACCTTC.

This clonotype turned up a few times. The chain joins TRBV5-1 to TRBJ1-3; the D is unclear. Trimming shortened V by 5 bases and J by 0 bases, and 6 bases separated the two germline ends. CDR3 length: 13 residues. In germline, CDR1 is SGHRS, CDR2 YFSETQ. The chain's CDR3 is CASRANSGNTIYF. As DNA, the CDR3 is TGCGCCAGCAGAGCCAACTCTGGAAACACCATATATTTT.

This chain joins TRBV25-1 and TRBJ2-7; possibly TRBD2 for D (5 bases). Germline CDR1 and CDR2: MGHDK and SYGVNS. Trimming removed 2 bases at V and 3 bases at J, with 14 bases between. This CDR3 is 15 amino acids long. The CDR3 DNA reads as TGTGCCAGCAGTGAAGCCGGGTCTAGCTACTACGAGCAGTACTTC. This encodes CASSEAGSSYYEQYF.

This clonotype was seen many times. The chain uses TRBV5-1 and TRBJ2-7; D is perhaps TRBD2 (5 bases). V was pared by 4 bases and J by 7 bases, with 15 bases between. The CDR3 consists of 13 residues. The germline V gene has CDR1 SGHRS and CDR2 YFSETQ. The CDR3 bases are TGCGCCAGCAGCGCGGAACTAGGTATAGAGCAGTACTTC. This encodes CASSAELGIEQYF.

This chain uses TRBV6-2 or TRBV6-3 with TRBJ1-1; D gene ambiguous. Germline V gives CDR1 MNHEY, CDR2 SVGEGT. The germline V and J ends were trimmed by 5 bases and 1 base, with 8 bases remaining between them. The CDR3 is made up of 13 amino acids. In DNA, the CDR3 is TGTGCCAGCAGTACCCCCGCGAACACTGAAGCTTTCTTT. It translates to CASSTPANTEAFF.

The rearrangement uses TRBV7-3 and TRBJ2-3; no clear D gene. Germline V CDR1 and CDR2: SGHTA, FQGTGA. The CDR3 has 17 amino acids. The V end lost 5 bases, the J end lost 1 base, and 19 bases lay between the germline ends. CDR3 DNA: TGTGCCAGCAGCCTCGGTAATGTGGCGGCCGGCACAGATACGCAGTATTTT. Amino acids: CASSLGNVAAGTDTQYF.

Comment on this clonotype: Relative to the germline gene, one junction end is altered; a read error may explain this. The rearrangement links TRBV18 to TRBJ1-2; the match to TRBD1 covers 7 bases. The germline V gene encodes CDR1 KGHSH and CDR2 LQKENI. The CDR3 consists of 17 residues. The CDR3 region is CASSLPGAGGYGYGYAF. CDR3 nucleotide sequence: TGTGCCAGCTCCCTACCAGGAGCAGGGGGATATGGCTATGGCTACGCCTTC. The entire variable domain, with the rest obtained from reference TRBV18 and TRBJ1-2, is as follows: NAGVMQNPRHLVRRRGQEARLRCSPMKGHSHVYWYRQLPEEGLKFMVYLQKENIIDESGMPKERFSAEFPKEGPSILRIQQVVRGDSAAYFCASSLPGAGGYGYGYAFGSGTRLTVV.

This clonotype appeared a single time. The chain combines TRBV28 with TRBJ2-7; 9 nucleotides match TRBD1. The CDR3 runs 13 residues. Looked up from germline, CDR1 is MDHEN and CDR2 is SYDVKM. V gave up 8 bases and J gave up 6 bases; unmatched junction bases: 8. The CDR3 loop is CASGYRGPGEQYF. The CDR3 nucleotides read TGTGCCAGCGGCTACAGGGGGCCTGGCGAGCAGTACTTC.

The rearrangement uses TRBV28 and TRBJ2-5, with 10 bases that match TRBD1. With V trimmed by 6 bases and J by 5 bases, 18 bases remained unmatched. This CDR3 spans 18 amino acids. Looked up from germline, CDR1 is MDHEN and CDR2 is SYDVKM. CDR3 amino acids: CASSPLEAGTGVMETQYF. As DNA, the CDR3 is TGTGCCAGCAGCCCGTTGGAAGCCGGGACAGGGGTAATGGAGACCCAGTACTTC.

This clonotype was counted only a few times. This chain connects TRBV25-1 to TRBJ2-2, with 10 bases lining up with TRBD2. Germline V lookup: CDR1 MGHDK, CDR2 SYGVNS. The CDR3 extends over 16 amino acids. Trimming cost V 7 bases and J 7 bases; bases outside gene matches: 12. CDR3 in DNA: TGTGCCAGCATGGGGCTAGCGGGAGCCCCGAGCGGGGAGCTGTTTTTT. Translation: CASMGLAGAPSGELFF.